These T cell receptor beta chains were read from a single sample in a study of T-cell reconstitution after alpha-beta-depleted transplantation in children. A single record per CDR3 protein comes from TCRdb applying MiXCR to the PCR reads. The repertoire consists of about 120,000 distinct CDR3 sequences, with approximately 10% occurring once and the leading ten covering about 7.3%. The material was PBMCs from the stem cell graft donor, obtained from the stem cell graft. The receptor set was obtained from a human donor who donated a stem cell graft to a child with acute lymphoblastic leukemia. CDR3s include the opening cysteine and the closing phenylalanine or tryptophan. D genes are given only for firm matches. The size of a clone is reported for some rows only, either as once, few or many, or as a class for expanded clones.

d_call	v_call	j_call	clone_size	cdr3_nt	cdr3_aa
NA	TRBV24-1	TRBJ2-1	many	TGTGCCACCAGTGGGGGGGTGGGGTCCTACAATGAGCAGTTCTTC	CATSGGVGSYNEQFF
TRBD1	TRBV29-1	TRBJ2-5	many	TGCAGCGTACCGGGACAGAGGCAAGAGACCCAGTACTTC	CSVPGQRQETQYF
NA	TRBV12-3/TRBV12-4	TRBJ1-1	many	TGTGCCAGCAGTTTCCGGCGCGACACTGAAGCTTTCTTT	CASSFRRDTEAFF
NA	TRBV7-9	TRBJ1-1	many	TGTGCCAGCAGCAGCCCCAGGGGAGAGGGTTACACTGAAGCTTTCTTT	CASSSPRGEGYTEAFF
NA	TRBV9	TRBJ2-2	NA	TGTGCCAGCAGCGCGGGGGGACAGCAGGAGCTGTTTTTT	CASSAGGQQELFF
TRBD2	TRBV3-1	TRBJ2-1	few	TGTGCCAGCAGCCAAGATCGACTAGCGGGAGAACTCGGATATTACAATGAGCAGTTCTTC	CASSQDRLAGELGYYNEQFF
NA	TRBV30	TRBJ1-1	many	TGTGCCTGGAGTGTCTTCAGGGAGGATGAAGCTTTCTTT	CAWSVFREDEAFF
NA	TRBV4-3	TRBJ2-7	many	TGCGCCAGCAGTCAAGGGTATATTGAAGCGGGCGAGCAGTACTTC	CASSQGYIEAGEQYF
NA	TRBV15	TRBJ1-4	NA	TGTGCCACCGAGAGACACCATAATGAAAAACTGTTTTTT	CATERHHNEKLFF
TRBD1	TRBV19	TRBJ1-5	many	TGTGCCAGTAGTACCGGGACAGGGGGCGAGGGCTATTTTAGCAATCAGCCCCAGCATTTT	CASSTGTGGEGYFSNQPQHF
NA	TRBV12-3/TRBV12-4	TRBJ1-6	many	TGTGCCAGCAGTCGCGAGATGAGCTATAATTCACCCCTCCACTTT	CASSREMSYNSPLHF